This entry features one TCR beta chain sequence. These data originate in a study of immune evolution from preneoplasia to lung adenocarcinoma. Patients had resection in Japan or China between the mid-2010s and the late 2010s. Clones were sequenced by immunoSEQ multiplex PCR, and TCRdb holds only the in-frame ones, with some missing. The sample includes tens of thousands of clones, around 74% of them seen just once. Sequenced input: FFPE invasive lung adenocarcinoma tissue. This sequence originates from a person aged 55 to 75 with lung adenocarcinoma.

CDR3 nucleotides: TGTGCCAGCAGCGTTCGCGGTAGTACTGAAGCTTTCTTT. Its translation: CASSVRGSTEAFF. V and J are TRBV9 and TRBJ1-1; D is unclear. Between the trimmed V and J ends, which lost 2 bases and 5 bases, there was a span of 10 bases. The CDR3 extends over 13 amino acids. Germline lookup yields CDR1 SGDLS and CDR2 YYNGEE. The full variable domain, completed using reference TRBV9 and TRBJ1-1, is DSGVTQTPKHLITATGQRVTLRCSPRSGDLSVYWYQQSLDQGLQFLIQYYNGEERAKGNILERFSAQQFPDLHSELNLSSLELGDSALYFCASSVRGSTEAFFGQGTRLTVV.